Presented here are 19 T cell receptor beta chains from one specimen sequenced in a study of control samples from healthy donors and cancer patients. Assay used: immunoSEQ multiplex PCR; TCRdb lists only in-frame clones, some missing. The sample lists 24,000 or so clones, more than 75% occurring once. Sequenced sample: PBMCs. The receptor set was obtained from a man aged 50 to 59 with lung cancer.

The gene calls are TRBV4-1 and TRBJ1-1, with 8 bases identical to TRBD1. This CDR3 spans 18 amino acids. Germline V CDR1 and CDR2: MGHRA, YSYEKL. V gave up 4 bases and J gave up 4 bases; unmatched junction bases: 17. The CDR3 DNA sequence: TGCGCCAGCAGCCGAGGAACTTCTTGGACAGGGTTTTCCACTGAAGCTTTCTTT. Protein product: CASSRGTSWTGFSTEAFF.

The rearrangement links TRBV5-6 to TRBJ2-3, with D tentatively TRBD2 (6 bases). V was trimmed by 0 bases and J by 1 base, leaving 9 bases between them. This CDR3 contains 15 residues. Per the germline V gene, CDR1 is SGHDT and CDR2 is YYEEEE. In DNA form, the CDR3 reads TGTGCCAGCAGCTTGGGGCGGAGGGGCACAGATACGCAGTATTTT. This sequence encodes CASSLGRRGTDTQYF.

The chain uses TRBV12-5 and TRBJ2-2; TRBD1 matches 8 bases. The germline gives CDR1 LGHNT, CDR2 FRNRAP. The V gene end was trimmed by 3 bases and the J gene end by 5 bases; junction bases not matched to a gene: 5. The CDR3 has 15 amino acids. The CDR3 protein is CASGFDRGGTGELFF. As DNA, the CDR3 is TGTGCTAGTGGTTTTGACAGGGGAGGTACCGGGGAGCTGTTTTTT.

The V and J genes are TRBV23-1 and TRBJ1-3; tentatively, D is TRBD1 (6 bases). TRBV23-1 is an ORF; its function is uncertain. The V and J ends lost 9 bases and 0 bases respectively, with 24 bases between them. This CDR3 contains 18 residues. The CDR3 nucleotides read TGCGCCAGGGAGGTTGAGGGGGGGGCCGGTACCTCTGGAAACACCATATATTTT. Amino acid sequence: CAREVEGGAGTSGNTIYF.

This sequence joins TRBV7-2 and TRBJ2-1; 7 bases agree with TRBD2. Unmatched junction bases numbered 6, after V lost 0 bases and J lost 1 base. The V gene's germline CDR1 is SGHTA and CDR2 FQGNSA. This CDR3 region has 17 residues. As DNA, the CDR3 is TGTGCCAGCAGCTTAGCGGTCCAACTAGCGTCCTACAATGAGCAGTTCTTC. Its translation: CASSLAVQLASYNEQFF.

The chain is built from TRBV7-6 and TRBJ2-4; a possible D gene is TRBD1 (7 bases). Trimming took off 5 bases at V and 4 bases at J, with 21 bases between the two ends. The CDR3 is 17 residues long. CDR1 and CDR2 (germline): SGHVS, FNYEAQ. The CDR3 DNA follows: TGTGCCAGCAGCCCCCGAGGGGGCGGGACCCTAAAAAACATTCAGTACTTC. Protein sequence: CASSPRGGGTLKNIQYF.

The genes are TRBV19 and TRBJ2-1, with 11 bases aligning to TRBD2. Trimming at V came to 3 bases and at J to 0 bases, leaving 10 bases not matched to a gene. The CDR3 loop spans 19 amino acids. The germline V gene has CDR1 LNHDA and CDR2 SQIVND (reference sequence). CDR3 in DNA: TGTGCCAGTAGTATTCGGACTAGCGGGCTACTCAGCTCCTACAATGAGCAGTTCTTC. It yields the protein CASSIRTSGLLSSYNEQFF.

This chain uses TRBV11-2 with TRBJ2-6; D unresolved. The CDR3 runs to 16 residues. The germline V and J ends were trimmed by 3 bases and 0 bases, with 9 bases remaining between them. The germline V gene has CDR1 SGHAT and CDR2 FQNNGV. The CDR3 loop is CASSFNSHSGANVLTF. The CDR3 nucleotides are TGTGCCAGCAGCTTTAACAGCCACTCTGGGGCCAACGTCCTGACTTTC. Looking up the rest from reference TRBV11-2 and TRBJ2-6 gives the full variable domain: EAGVAQSPRYKIIEKRQSVAFWCNPISGHATLYWYQQILGQGPKLLIQFQNNGVVDDSQLPKDRFSAERLKGVDSTLKIQPAKLEDSAVYLCASSFNSHSGANVLTFGAGSRLTVL.

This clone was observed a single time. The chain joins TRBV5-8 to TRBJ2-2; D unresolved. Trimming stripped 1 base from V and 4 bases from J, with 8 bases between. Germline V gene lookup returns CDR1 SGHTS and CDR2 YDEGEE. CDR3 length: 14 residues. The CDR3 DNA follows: TGTGCCAGCAGCTTGTTCTGGTCCACCGGGGAGCTGTTTTTT. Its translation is CASSLFWSTGELFF. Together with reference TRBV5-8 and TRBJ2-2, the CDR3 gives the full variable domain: EAGVTQSPTHLIKTRGQQATLRCSPISGHTSVYWYQQALGLGLQFLLWYDEGEERNRGNFPPRFSGRQFPNYSSELNVNALELEDSALYLCASSLFWSTGELFFGEGSRLTVL.

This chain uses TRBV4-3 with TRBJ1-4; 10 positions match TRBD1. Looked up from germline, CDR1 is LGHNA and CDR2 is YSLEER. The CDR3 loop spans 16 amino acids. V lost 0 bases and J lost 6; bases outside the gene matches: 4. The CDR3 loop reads CASSQDRGTGDEKLFF. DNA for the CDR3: TGCGCCAGCAGCCAAGATCGTGGGACAGGGGATGAAAAACTGTTTTTT.

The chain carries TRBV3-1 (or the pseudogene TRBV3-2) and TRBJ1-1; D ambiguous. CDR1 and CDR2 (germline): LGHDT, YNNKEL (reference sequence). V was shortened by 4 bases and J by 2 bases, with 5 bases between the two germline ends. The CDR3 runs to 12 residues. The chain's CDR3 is CASSLPNTEAFF. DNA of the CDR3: TGTGCCAGCAGCCTCCCAAACACTGAAGCTTTCTTT.

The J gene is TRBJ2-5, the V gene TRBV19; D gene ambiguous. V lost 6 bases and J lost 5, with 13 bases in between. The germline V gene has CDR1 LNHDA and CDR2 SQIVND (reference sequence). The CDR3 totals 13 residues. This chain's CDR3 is CASRELRTETQYF. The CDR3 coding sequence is TGTGCCAGTAGGGAACTCAGGACGGAGACCCAGTACTTC.

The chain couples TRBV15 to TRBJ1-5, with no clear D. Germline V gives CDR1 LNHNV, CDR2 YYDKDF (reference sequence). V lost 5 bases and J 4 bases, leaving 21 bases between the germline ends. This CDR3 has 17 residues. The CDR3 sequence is CATSAERPSGNNQPQHF. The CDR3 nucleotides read TGTGCCACCAGCGCTGAACGCCCCTCGGGTAATAATCAGCCCCAGCATTTT. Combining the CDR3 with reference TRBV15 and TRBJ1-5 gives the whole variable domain DAMVIQNPRYQVTQFGKPVTLSCSQTLNHNVMYWYQQKSSQAPKLLFHYYDKDFNNEADTPDNFQSRRPNTSFCFLDIRSPGLGDTAMYLCATSAERPSGNNQPQHFGDGTRLSIL.

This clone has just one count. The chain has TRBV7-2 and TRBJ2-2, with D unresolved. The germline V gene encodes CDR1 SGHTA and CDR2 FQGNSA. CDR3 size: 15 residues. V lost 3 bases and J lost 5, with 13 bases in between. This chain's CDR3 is CASSLSPGFTGELFF. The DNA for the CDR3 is TGTGCCAGCAGCTTGTCTCCGGGCTTTACCGGGGAGCTGTTTTTT. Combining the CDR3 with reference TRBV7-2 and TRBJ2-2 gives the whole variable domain GAGVSQSPSNKVTEKGKDVELRCDPISGHTALYWYRQSLGQGLEFLIYFQGNSAPDKSGLPSDRFSAERTGGSVSTLTIQRTQQEDSAVYLCASSLSPGFTGELFFGEGSRLTVL.

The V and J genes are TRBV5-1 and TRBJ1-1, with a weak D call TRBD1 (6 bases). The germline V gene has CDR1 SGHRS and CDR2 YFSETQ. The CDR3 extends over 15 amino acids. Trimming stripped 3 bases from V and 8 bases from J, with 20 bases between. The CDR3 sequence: CASSSLDSLGSEAFF. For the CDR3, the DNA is TGCGCCAGCAGCTCGTTGGACAGTTTAGGATCCGAAGCTTTCTTT. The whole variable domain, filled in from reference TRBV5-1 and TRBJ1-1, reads KAGVTQTPRYLIKTRGQQVTLSCSPISGHRSVSWYQQTPGQGLQFLFEYFSETQRNKGNFPGRFSGRQFSNSRSEMNVSTLELGDSALYLCASSSLDSLGSEAFFGQGTRLTVV.

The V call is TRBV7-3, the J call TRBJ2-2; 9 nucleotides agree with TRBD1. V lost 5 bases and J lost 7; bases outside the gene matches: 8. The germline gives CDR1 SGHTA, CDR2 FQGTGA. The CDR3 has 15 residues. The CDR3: CASSLYRGPDGELFF. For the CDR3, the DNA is TGTGCCAGCAGCCTTTACAGGGGGCCCGACGGGGAGCTGTTTTTT.

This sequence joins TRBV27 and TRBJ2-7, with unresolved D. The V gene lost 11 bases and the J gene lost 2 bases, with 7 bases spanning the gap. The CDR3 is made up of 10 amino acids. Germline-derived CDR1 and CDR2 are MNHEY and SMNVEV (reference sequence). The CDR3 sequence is CAVHTYEQYF. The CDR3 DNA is TGTGCCGTACATACCTACGAGCAGTACTTC.

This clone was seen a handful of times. Here the CDR3 DNA reads TGCGCCAGCAGCCAAGATCATTGGAACTCCTACGAGCAGTACTTC. Amino acids: CASSQDHWNSYEQYF. The chain combines TRBV4-3 with TRBJ2-7; D ambiguous. V dropped 0 bases and J dropped 0 bases, with 9 bases sitting between them. The CDR3 is made up of 15 amino acids. Germline assignment: CDR1 LGHNA and CDR2 YSLEER.

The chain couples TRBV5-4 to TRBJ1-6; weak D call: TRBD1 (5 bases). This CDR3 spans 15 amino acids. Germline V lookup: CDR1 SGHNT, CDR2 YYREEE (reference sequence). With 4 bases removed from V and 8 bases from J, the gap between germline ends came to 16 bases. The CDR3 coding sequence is TGTGCCAGCAGCACCTCGGGACCAGGATATTCACCCCTCCACTTT. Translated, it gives CASSTSGPGYSPLHF.